These 26 T cell receptor beta chains share one sample of origin, sequenced in a study of graft-versus-host responses after intestinal transplantation. The table came from immunoSEQ multiplex PCR; TCRdb's copy has only in-frame clones and leaves some out. This sample yields under 85,000 clones, of which about 94% are seen a single time; around 0.53% belongs to the top ten. These receptors have no known antigen. Sequencing was performed on unstimulated CD8+ T cells sorted from spleen or lymph node cells, taken before intestinal transplant. These receptors came from a human donor who received an intestinal transplant.

The V gene is TRBV2, the J gene TRBJ2-7; TRBD1 aligns across 10 bases. V lost 7 bases and J lost 3; bases outside the gene matches: 15. The germline gives CDR1 SNHLY, CDR2 FYNNEI. The CDR3 has 17 residues. The CDR3: CASTLDPGGDRGYEQYF. For the CDR3, the DNA is TGTGCCAGCACCTTAGATCCGGGGGGGGACAGGGGCTACGAGCAGTACTTC.

The chain recombines TRBV7-8 with TRBJ1-2; D remains ambiguous. V was clipped by 5 bases and J by 3 bases, with 13 bases between them. The germline V gene encodes CDR1 SGHVS and CDR2 FQNEAQ. The CDR3 length is 14 residues. CDR3 bases: TGTGCCAGCAGCATGAGCCAGGATTACTATGGCTACACCTTC. Encoded protein: CASSMSQDYYGYTF.

The gene calls are TRBV15 and TRBJ2-3; 7 bases are shared with TRBD2. Germline-derived CDR1 and CDR2 are LNHNV and YYDKDF (reference sequence). After removal of 5 bases from V and 3 bases from J, the junction contained 14 bases not matched to a gene. This CDR3 contains 17 residues. CDR3 DNA: TGTGCCACCAGCGATGATCCGGCGAGCGGGATAACAGATACGCAGTATTTT. This codes for CATSDDPASGITDTQYF.

The chain carries TRBV28 and TRBJ2-7; D is perhaps TRBD1 or TRBD2 (6 bases each). V was cut by 3 bases and J by 3 bases, with 15 bases left in between. Germline V gives CDR1 MDHEN, CDR2 SYDVKM. This CDR3 contains 15 residues. The CDR3 bases are TGTGCCAGCAGTTTTACGACAGGAGGGGACTACGAGCAGTACTTC. Residues: CASSFTTGGDYEQYF.

V is TRBV4-1 and J is TRBJ1-5; TRBD1 might be the D (6 bases). The CDR3 spans 14 residues. Between the trimmed V and J ends, which lost 3 bases and 3 bases, there was a span of 9 bases. From germline, CDR1 is MGHRA and CDR2 YSYEKL. CDR3 residues: CASSQDSSNQPQHF. DNA for the CDR3: TGCGCCAGCAGCCAGGACAGTTCCAATCAGCCCCAGCATTTT.

The rearrangement uses TRBV5-6 and TRBJ2-1; 10 positions agree with TRBD1. This CDR3 is built from 17 residues. The V segment lost 4 bases and the J segment 4 bases; nucleotides outside the gene matches: 11. In germline, CDR1 is SGHDT, CDR2 YYEEEE. CDR3 DNA sequence: TGTGCCAGCAGCAGTTTGCCCGGGACAGGGGTGTACAATGAGCAGTTCTTC. This gives the protein CASSSLPGTGVYNEQFF.

The chain carries TRBV29-1 and TRBJ1-3; D unclear. The ends were cut back, 4 bases at V and 0 bases at J, with 4 bases in the middle. Germline V gives CDR1 SQVTM, CDR2 ANQGSEA. There are 12 residues in the CDR3. CDR3 bases: TGCAGCGTTGGCGTCTCTGGAAACACCATATATTTT. It translates to CSVGVSGNTIYF.

Remarks on this clone: The junction shows a germline mismatch at one end, possibly a read error. V and J are TRBV2 and TRBJ2-3; no definite D call. CDR3 length: 13 residues. Germline V gene data show CDR1 as SNHLY and CDR2 as FYNNEI. The CDR3 nucleotides read TGTGCGAGCAAGTGGTTGAAACCAGATACGCAGTATTTT. It yields the protein CASKWLKPDTQYF.

This clone was counted a single time. The chain combines TRBV5-5 with TRBJ2-7; a possible D gene is TRBD1 (6 bases). Germline V lookup: CDR1 SGHKS, CDR2 YYEKEE (reference sequence). CDR3 length equals 13 residues. Trimming took off 2 bases at V and 5 bases at J, with 11 bases between the two ends. CDR3 region: CASSFRQDDEQYF. CDR3 DNA sequence: TGTGCCAGCAGCTTTCGACAGGACGACGAGCAGTACTTC.

CDR3 in amino acids: CASSPRDDGVVEQFF. As DNA, the CDR3 is TGCGCCAGCAGCCCCCGGGATGACGGGGTCGTTGAGCAGTTCTTC. The V and J genes are TRBV5-1 and TRBJ2-1, with D possibly TRBD2 on 5 matching bases. With 4 bases removed from V and 9 bases from J, the gap between germline ends came to 20 bases. Germline values: CDR1 SGHRS, CDR2 YFSETQ. This CDR3 has 15 amino acids. The full variable domain, in which reference TRBV5-1 and TRBJ2-1 provide the parts outside the CDR3, is KAGVTQTPRYLIKTRGQQVTLSCSPISGHRSVSWYQQTPGQGLQFLFEYFSETQRNKGNFPGRFSGRQFSNSRSEMNVSTLELGDSALYLCASSPRDDGVVEQFFGPGTRLTVL.

The chain is built from TRBV10-3 and TRBJ2-5; D gene unclear. The CDR3 sequence is 15 residues long. V was shortened by 3 bases and J by 4 bases, with 15 bases between the two germline ends. Looked up from germline, CDR1 is ENHRY and CDR2 is SYGVKD. Here the CDR3 reads CAISEGQSGTETQYF. The DNA of the CDR3 is TGTGCCATCAGTGAAGGGCAGTCCGGCACAGAGACCCAGTACTTC.

This chain links TRBV27 with TRBJ2-7, with 8 nucleotides matching TRBD2. V gave up 6 bases and J gave up 5 bases; unmatched junction bases: 9. The V gene's germline CDR1 is MNHEY and CDR2 SMNVEV (reference sequence). The CDR3 sequence is 14 residues long. The DNA of the CDR3 is TGTGCCAGCAGGCCGGGACTAGAAACCCACGAGCAGTACTTC. Translation: CASRPGLETHEQYF.

The chain links TRBV6-6 to TRBJ2-7; no clear D. Germline CDR1 reads MNHNY; CDR2 reads SVGAGI (reference sequence). The CDR3 totals 14 residues. V lost 5 bases, J lost 3 bases, and 14 bases lay in between. CDR3 protein: CASSRPTQFYEQYF. The CDR3 DNA reads as TGTGCCAGCAGTAGGCCGACGCAGTTCTACGAGCAGTACTTC.

The rearrangement uses TRBV6-4 and TRBJ1-4; no clear D. The CDR3 contains 14 residues. V was cut by 2 bases and J by 5 bases, with 9 bases left in between. Germline CDR1 MRHNA, CDR2 SNTAGT. CDR3 bases: TGTGCCAGCAGTGACGGCGGGTTCAATGAAAAACTGTTTTTT. This translates into CASSDGGFNEKLFF.

The chain is built from TRBV5-1 and TRBJ2-3, with D tentatively TRBD1 or TRBD2 (5 bases each). Per the germline V gene, CDR1 is SGHRS and CDR2 is YFSETQ. V was pared by 4 bases and J by 4 bases, with 16 bases between. The CDR3 length is 15 residues. This chain's CDR3 is CASSPLLGVADTQYF. The DNA of the CDR3 is TGCGCCAGCAGCCCCCTCCTGGGGGTAGCAGATACGCAGTATTTT.

The chain has TRBV6-1 and TRBJ2-5, with 9 nucleotides matching TRBD2. This CDR3 contains 15 residues. V lost 7 bases to trimming and J lost 2 bases; unmatched junction nucleotides: 8. CDR1 and CDR2 from the germline V gene are MNHNS and SASEGT. This CDR3 reads CASIRLAVDQETQYF. The CDR3 bases are TGTGCCAGCATCCGACTAGCGGTAGATCAAGAGACCCAGTACTTC.

The chain carries TRBV9 and TRBJ2-5; TRBD2 aligns across 7 bases. The DNA end favors TRBJ2-7, so the J call may be wrong. This CDR3 spans 14 amino acids. Germline V gives CDR1 SGDLS, CDR2 YYNGEE. CDR3 loop: CASSVAGEGYEQYF. CDR3 nucleotides: TGTGCCAGCAGCGTAGCCGGGGAGGGGTACGAGCAGTACTTC.

J is TRBJ2-5 and V is TRBV5-4; 8 nucleotides agree with TRBD1. Per germline, CDR1 SGHNT and CDR2 YYREEE (reference sequence). This CDR3 region has 11 residues. The trim removed 4 bases at V and 13 bases at J, leaving 6 bases unmatched. CDR3 nucleotides: TGTGCCAGCAGCGGCAGGGGGCCGCTGTACTTC. Residues: CASSGRGPLYF.

J is TRBJ1-1 and V is TRBV7-4; 7 bases map to TRBD1. Germline loops: CDR1 SGHVT, CDR2 SQSDAQ. V dropped 6 bases and J dropped 2; count of bases not matched to a gene: 6. The CDR3 sequence is 14 residues long. The CDR3, as DNA: TGTGCCAGCAGGCCTAGGGGGCCCAACACTGAAGCTTTCTTT. Amino acids: CASRPRGPNTEAFF. Supplemented by reference TRBV7-4 and TRBJ1-1, the full variable domain reads GAGVSQSPRYKVAKRGRDVALRCDSISGHVTLYWYRQTLGQGSEVLTYSQSDAQRDKSGRPSGRFSAERPERSVSTLKIQRTEQGDSAVYLCASRPRGPNTEAFFGQGTRLTVV.

The chain uses TRBV28 and TRBJ2-7, with no clear D. The length of the CDR3 is 15 residues. Germline values: CDR1 MDHEN, CDR2 SYDVKM. Trimming cost V 3 bases and J 0 bases, with 12 bases left between them. CDR3 in amino acids: CASSFELESSYEQYF. CDR3 in DNA: TGTGCCAGCAGTTTTGAGCTAGAGTCCTCCTACGAGCAGTACTTC.

This clone was recorded once. This chain joins TRBV29-1 and TRBJ1-2, with 9 nucleotides matching TRBD1. V gave up 7 bases and J gave up 7 bases; unmatched junction bases: 25. The CDR3 contains 18 residues. Germline V lookup: CDR1 SQVTM, CDR2 ANQGSEA. Here the CDR3 reads CSAYAWGGQGFAWGGYTF. As DNA, the CDR3 is TGCAGCGCCTACGCTTGGGGAGGACAGGGGTTCGCCTGGGGTGGCTACACCTTC.

This chain links TRBV19 with TRBJ2-1, with D maybe TRBD2 (6 bases). CDR3 length: 14 residues. CDR1 LNHDA and CDR2 SQIVND come from the germline V gene (reference sequence). V dropped 3 bases and J dropped 7 bases, with 13 bases sitting between them. CDR3 coding DNA: TGTGCCAGTAGTATGGTGGCGGGAATAAATGAGCAGTTCTTC. Protein product: CASSMVAGINEQFF.

This clone was seen a single time. The V gene is TRBV7-9, the J gene TRBJ2-7; D gene unclear. Between the trimmed V and J ends, which lost 6 bases and 2 bases, there was a span of 17 bases. This CDR3 is 15 amino acids long. CDR1 is SEHNR and CDR2 is FQNEAQ in the germline V gene (reference sequence). The CDR3 nucleotides are TGTGCCAGCAGGGTTAGGAACATTTTCACCTACGAGCAGTACTTC. This encodes CASRVRNIFTYEQYF.

V and J are TRBV10-3 and TRBJ1-5; no clear D gene. The CDR3 covers 14 residues. The V end lost 8 bases, the J end lost 3 bases, and 14 bases lay between the germline ends. The germline V gene has CDR1 ENHRY and CDR2 SYGVKD. The CDR3, as DNA: TGTGCCATCGGCCCGGCAGTATTCAATCAGCCCCAGCATTTT. Its protein is CAIGPAVFNQPQHF.

The CDR3 loop is CASSLAPTGGGRTTQYF. CDR3 DNA: TGTGCCAGCAGCTTAGCCCCGACAGGGGGCGGGAGGACTACGCAGTATTTT. This chain links TRBV7-3 with TRBJ2-3; 10 bases map to TRBD1. This CDR3 spans 17 amino acids. Germline V gene sequence: CDR1 SGHTA, CDR2 FQGTGA. The ends lost 2 bases at V and 8 bases at J; junction bases unmatched: 13.

CDR3 DNA: TGCGCCAGCAGCTTGCCTAGATTCGCCTACAATGAGCAGTTCTTC. As protein: CASSLPRFAYNEQFF. The chain couples TRBV5-1 to TRBJ2-1, with D hard to call. The ends were cut back, 1 base at V and 2 bases at J, with 10 bases in the middle. The CDR3 has 15 amino acids. Germline CDR1 and CDR2: SGHRS and YFSETQ.